One and the same sample provided the 3 T cell receptor beta chains below, sequenced in a study of monozygotic twins with inflammatory bowel disease (dated by TCRdb to the late 2010s). Receptor libraries were prepared by 5' RACE. Instrument on record: Illumina HiSeq 2500. TCRdb reprocessed the reads; each CDR3 protein sequence makes one entry, and DNA is unavailable. The table held for this sample gives approximately 380,000 distinct CDR3 sequences. 2.5% to 3% of the sample belongs to the ten largest clones. Input material: blood. All receptors derive from a human donor with ulcerative colitis or Crohn's disease, or a healthy co-twin of an affected twin (not recorded which).

V and J are TRBV4-2 and TRBJ1-3; TCRdb lists TRBD1, though no DNA is available to test this call. Germline CDR1 reads LGHNA; CDR2 reads YNFKEQ. This CDR3 is 17 amino acids long. The CDR3 spells CASSQDRAGLSGNTIYF.

The chain joins TRBV30 to TRBJ2-1; TCRdb names TRBD2, which stays unverified in the absence of DNA. Germline V CDR1 and CDR2: GTSNPN, SVGIG (reference sequence). CDR3 length equals 13 residues. CDR3 region: CAWSQLNGGEQFF.

This sequence joins TRBV25-1 and TRBJ2-2; TCRdb's assignment of TRBD1 cannot be checked, as there is no DNA. CDR1 is MGHDK and CDR2 is SYGVNS in the germline V gene. The CDR3 loop spans 13 amino acids. The CDR3 protein is CASSDWGPGELFF.